A selection of T cell receptor beta chains follows, all from one sample in a study of B cell selection in AIRE deficiency. Sequencing used immunoSEQ multiplex PCR; TCRdb keeps in-frame clones, though not all of them. The table lists tens of thousands of clones, roughly 96% of them singletons. Sequenced material: conventional CD4+ T cells sorted from PBMCs. Source of these receptors: a human donor with AIRE deficiency. CDR3s include the opening cysteine and the closing phenylalanine or tryptophan. D genes are given only for firm matches. Size is omitted from some rows. Given values are once, few, many or a class for expanded clones.

CDR3 DNA: TGTGCCAGCCTCGGGACAGACAGCACAGATACGCAGTATTTT; CDR3 protein: CASLGTDSTDTQYF; D gene: TRBD1; J gene: TRBJ2-3; clone size: .; V gene: TRBV5-6
CDR3 DNA: TGTGCCAGCAGCCTGAGAGTCTTCGCCTACGAGCAGTACTTC; CDR3 protein: CASSLRVFAYEQYF; D gene: .; J gene: TRBJ2-7; clone size: .; V gene: TRBV7-8
CDR3 DNA: TGTGCCAGCAGCTCCCTCCCCCCCCTAGCGGGACTTCACAATGAGCAGTTCTTC; CDR3 protein: CASSSLPPLAGLHNEQFF; D gene: TRBD2; J gene: TRBJ2-1; clone size: once; V gene: TRBV13
CDR3 DNA: TGCGCCAGCAGCTTGATGACTAGCGGGAGGATGGAGACCCAGTACTTC; CDR3 protein: CASSLMTSGRMETQYF; D gene: TRBD2; J gene: TRBJ2-5; clone size: .; V gene: TRBV5-1
CDR3 DNA: TGTGCCAGCAGCCCGGCTTACGAGCAGTACTTC; CDR3 protein: CASSPAYEQYF; D gene: .; J gene: TRBJ2-7; clone size: .; V gene: TRBV2
CDR3 DNA: TGTGCCAGCAGCGGAGCCCATAAGCGGGGGGCGAATGAGCAGTTCTTC; CDR3 protein: CASSGAHKRGANEQFF; D gene: TRBD2; J gene: TRBJ2-1; clone size: .; V gene: TRBV9
CDR3 DNA: TGTGCCAGCAGTTACTCGGGAGAAAAACTGTTTTTT; CDR3 protein: CASSYSGEKLFF; D gene: .; J gene: TRBJ1-4; clone size: .; V gene: TRBV6-5
CDR3 DNA: TGCGCCAGCAGCCAAGATCCTGCCTACAATGAGCAGTTCTTC; CDR3 protein: CASSQDPAYNEQFF; D gene: .; J gene: TRBJ2-1; clone size: once; V gene: TRBV4-3
CDR3 DNA: TGTGCCAGTTCGGGACAGGGATCAACCGGGGAGCTGTTTTTT; CDR3 protein: CASSGQGSTGELFF; D gene: TRBD1; J gene: TRBJ2-2; clone size: .; V gene: TRBV19
CDR3 DNA: TGTGCCAGCAGCGCCGGAGAAACTAGCGGGAGGGCCCGGCTTGTCGAGCAGTACTTC; CDR3 protein: CASSAGETSGRARLVEQYF; D gene: TRBD2; J gene: TRBJ2-7; clone size: .; V gene: TRBV9
CDR3 DNA: TGTGCCAGTAGTATCTACGGGGCGCTAGATTACGAGCAGTACTTC; CDR3 protein: CASSIYGALDYEQYF; D gene: .; J gene: TRBJ2-7; clone size: .; V gene: TRBV19
CDR3 DNA: TGTGCCAGCACCTCCTTCCGGGGACAGGGCAACAATGAGCAGTTCTTC; CDR3 protein: CASTSFRGQGNNEQFF; D gene: TRBD1; J gene: TRBJ2-1; clone size: .; V gene: TRBV28
CDR3 DNA: TGTGCCAGCAGTTTAAAGGGAGACCCCTACAATGAGCAGTTCTTC; CDR3 protein: CASSLKGDPYNEQFF; D gene: .; J gene: TRBJ2-1; clone size: .; V gene: TRBV27
CDR3 DNA: TGTGCCACCAGCAGAGATGCGGCGGGAGGTTACTCCTACGAGCAGTACTTC; CDR3 protein: CATSRDAAGGYSYEQYF; D gene: TRBD2; J gene: TRBJ2-7; clone size: .; V gene: TRBV15
CDR3 DNA: TGTGCCAGCAGCTTCAGAGAGGGGACCTACGAGCAGTACTTC; CDR3 protein: CASSFREGTYEQYF; D gene: .; J gene: TRBJ2-7; clone size: .; V gene: TRBV7-8
CDR3 DNA: TGCGCCAGCAGCCCCGGTGGCGGGGATGAGCAGTTCTTC; CDR3 protein: CASSPGGGDEQFF; D gene: .; J gene: TRBJ2-1; clone size: .; V gene: TRBV5-1
CDR3 DNA: TGTGCCAGCAGTTTATACAGGTCCGGCAGCTCTGGGGCCAACGTCCTGACTTTC; CDR3 protein: CASSLYRSGSSGANVLTF; D gene: .; J gene: TRBJ2-6; clone size: .; V gene: TRBV28
CDR3 DNA: TGTGCCAGCAGTTTATCAGGACTAGCGGGAGGGTACACAGATACGCAGTATTTT; CDR3 protein: CASSLSGLAGGYTDTQYF; D gene: TRBD2; J gene: TRBJ2-3; clone size: .; V gene: TRBV27
CDR3 DNA: TGCGCCAGCAGCTTGGTTGGGGGCTATGAGCAGTTCTTC; CDR3 protein: CASSLVGGYEQFF; D gene: .; J gene: TRBJ2-1; clone size: .; V gene: TRBV5-1
CDR3 DNA: TGTGCCAGCAGCTCCAGTGTTTTCAAAAACATTCAGTACTTC; CDR3 protein: CASSSSVFKNIQYF; D gene: .; J gene: TRBJ2-4; clone size: .; V gene: TRBV7-2
CDR3 DNA: TGTGCCAGCAGGGAACAACGACATGAGCAGTTCTTC; CDR3 protein: CASREQRHEQFF; D gene: .; J gene: TRBJ2-1; clone size: .; V gene: TRBV2
CDR3 DNA: TGTGCCAGCAGCTTAGGGCAGGGTCTAGGGCCATACAATGAGCAGTTCTTC; CDR3 protein: CASSLGQGLGPYNEQFF; D gene: .; J gene: TRBJ2-1; clone size: .; V gene: TRBV7-9
CDR3 DNA: TGTGCCAGCTCACCTAGCGGGAGTAGCCTCGAGCAGTACTTC; CDR3 protein: CASSPSGSSLEQYF; D gene: TRBD2; J gene: TRBJ2-7; clone size: .; V gene: TRBV18
CDR3 DNA: TGCAGCGTAGGTACTAGCGCCGAGCAGTACTTC; CDR3 protein: CSVGTSAEQYF; D gene: TRBD2; J gene: TRBJ2-7; clone size: .; V gene: TRBV29-1
CDR3 DNA: TGTGCCAGCAGTGAATTCGGGGGATCCACCTACGAGCAGTACTTC; CDR3 protein: CASSEFGGSTYEQYF; D gene: .; J gene: TRBJ2-7; clone size: .; V gene: TRBV25-1
CDR3 DNA: TGTGCCAGCAGCTTAATGAGTAGGGAAAGGGCTGGGGCCAACGTCCTGACTTTC; CDR3 protein: CASSLMSRERAGANVLTF; D gene: .; J gene: TRBJ2-6; clone size: .; V gene: TRBV7-3
CDR3 DNA: TGTGCCTGGAGTGTGGTGGGGGGGCCCTACGAGCAGTACTTC; CDR3 protein: CAWSVVGGPYEQYF; D gene: .; J gene: TRBJ2-7; clone size: .; V gene: TRBV30
CDR3 DNA: TGTGCCAGCAGCACAACAGGGAACGGCGCCGGGGAGCTGTTTTTT; CDR3 protein: CASSTTGNGAGELFF; D gene: .; J gene: TRBJ2-2; clone size: .; V gene: TRBV11-3
CDR3 DNA: TGTGCCAGCAGCTTAGGCGAAATTGAAGCTTTCTTT; CDR3 protein: CASSLGEIEAFF; D gene: .; J gene: TRBJ1-1; clone size: .; V gene: TRBV7-2
CDR3 DNA: TGTGCCAGCAGAGACAGGGATAACTATGGCTACACCTTC; CDR3 protein: CASRDRDNYGYTF; D gene: TRBD1; J gene: TRBJ1-2; clone size: .; V gene: TRBV27
CDR3 DNA: TGTGCCAGCAGTTTAGGCCACAATCGGGGGACCCAGTACTTC; CDR3 protein: CASSLGHNRGTQYF; D gene: .; J gene: TRBJ2-5; clone size: .; V gene: TRBV28
CDR3 DNA: TGTGCCAGCAGCCCGGGGGGTTATAGCAATCAGCCCCAGCATTTT; CDR3 protein: CASSPGGYSNQPQHF; D gene: .; J gene: TRBJ1-5; clone size: .; V gene: TRBV7-9
CDR3 DNA: TGCGCCAGCAGCCCAGACCCAACAGTAAACTATGGCTACACCTTC; CDR3 protein: CASSPDPTVNYGYTF; D gene: .; J gene: TRBJ1-2; clone size: .; V gene: TRBV4-3
CDR3 DNA: TGTGCCAGCAGCTTGGAGAGGGGCCGACTGGGCGAAAAACTGTTTTTT; CDR3 protein: CASSLERGRLGEKLFF; D gene: .; J gene: TRBJ1-4; clone size: .; V gene: TRBV11-2
CDR3 DNA: TGTGCCAGCAGTTTATCAACGGGAGGCGGCAATGAGCAGTTCTTC; CDR3 protein: CASSLSTGGGNEQFF; D gene: TRBD2; J gene: TRBJ2-1; clone size: .; V gene: TRBV28
CDR3 DNA: TGCGCCAGCAGCTTGTCTCGGGCCCCGAACACCGGGGAGCTGTTTTTT; CDR3 protein: CASSLSRAPNTGELFF; D gene: .; J gene: TRBJ2-2; clone size: .; V gene: TRBV5-1
CDR3 DNA: TGTGCCAGCAGTGGGGGAGGGGGACAGGGCTCTGGGGCCAACGTCCTGACTTTC; CDR3 protein: CASSGGGGQGSGANVLTF; D gene: TRBD1; J gene: TRBJ2-6; clone size: .; V gene: TRBV2
CDR3 DNA: TGTGCCAGCGGGCGGTATAGCAGAGATACGCAGTATTTT; CDR3 protein: CASGRYSRDTQYF; D gene: .; J gene: TRBJ2-3; clone size: .; V gene: TRBV2
CDR3 DNA: TGTGCCAGCAGCTTCATCGGGACCGGTGAGCAGTTCTTC; CDR3 protein: CASSFIGTGEQFF; D gene: .; J gene: TRBJ2-1; clone size: .; V gene: TRBV7-3
CDR3 DNA: TGCGCCAGCAGCCAGTCTACAGGGGCTGGAAACACCATATATTTT; CDR3 protein: CASSQSTGAGNTIYF; D gene: TRBD1; J gene: TRBJ1-3; clone size: .; V gene: TRBV4-1